The sequence of this T cell receptor (beta chain) was determined in a study of beta chain features in type 1 diabetes. Germline V gene lookup returns CDR1 SGHNT and CDR2 YENEEA. The CDR3 covers 13 residues. One heparinised blood draw averaging around 100 mL was given by each donor. Reverse transcription of all isolated RNA meant that expressed TCRB transcripts were sequenced. The repertoire was sequenced with immunoSEQ multiplex PCR; TCRdb's copy has only in-frame clones and lacks some. The table has 900,000 or so clones, roughly 16% seen once. This clone was picked up a small number of times. Compared with germline, one end of the junction differs, possibly owing to a read error.

The chain is built from TRBV11-3 and TRBJ2-2; 7 bases align to TRBD2. The specimen was naive CD4+ T cells from blood. The receptor was isolated from a woman between 18 and 30 years old in good health. The CDR3 DNA follows: TGTGCCAGCAGCCCAGGGTGGAGCGGGAAGCTGTTTTTT. Its protein product is CASSPGWSGKLFF. Using reference TRBV11-3 and TRBJ2-2 for the parts outside the CDR3, the full variable domain is EAGVVQSPRYKIIEKKQPVAFWCNPISGHNTLYWYLQNLGQGPELLIRYENEEAVDDSQLPKDRFSAERLKGVDSTLKIQPAELGDSAVYLCASSPGWSGKLFFGEGSRLTVL.